Below, one T cell receptor beta chain is given with its context. Its antigen remains unknown. This entry belongs to a study of a mutant IDH1 vaccine in newly diagnosed glioma. As for the study in general: The sex distribution of treated patients was approximately 62% male and roughly 38% female, with a mean age of 40.4 years. Patients got radiotherapy, temozolomide, or both beforehand, and most got both. Study-wide findings and caveats: Immune responses induced by vaccination arose in approximately 92% of the patients.

Time point noted: week 11, during vaccination. The investigators gave 300 ug of mutant IDH1 20-mer peptide in each vaccine dose, together with topical imiquimod. The donors' diagnosis was new WHO grade 3 or 4 astrocytoma that was IDH1-mutant and ATRX-lost. Profiled with immunoSEQ multiplex PCR; TCRdb holds only in-frame clones, not every one. The data hold about 21,000 clones, with 89% observed a single time. The sequence derives from a woman in her 40s with glioma. This specimen was PBMCs, taken from a glioma patient whose treatment included an IDH1 peptide vaccine.

CDR3 sequence reads: CSFADTSRSYTF. The CDR3 DNA reads TGCAGCTTTGCCGACACCTCTCGGAGCTACACCTTC. The chain joins TRBV29-1 to TRBJ1-2; no firm D call. The CDR3 is made up of 12 amino acids. With 8 bases removed from V and 9 bases from J, the gap between germline ends came to 19 bases. Germline assignment: CDR1 SQVTM and CDR2 ANQGSEA.